These 24 T cell receptor beta chains originate from one sample sequenced in a study of OX40 agonist ivuxolimab in advanced cancers. Generated by immunoSEQ multiplex PCR, the TCRdb table keeps only in-frame clones and is missing some. The sample lists 70,000 or so clones; roughly 84% were seen once. This specimen consisted of CD4+ or CD8+ T cells sorted from blood, obtained in a trial of the OX40 agonist ivuxolimab. The receptors come from an adult with an advanced solid tumor such as melanoma, head and neck, liver or kidney cancer.

The chain combines TRBV5-1 with TRBJ2-7; 12 positions match TRBD2. CDR3 length equals 16 residues. V dropped 5 bases and J dropped 0; count of bases not matched to a gene: 6. Germline V CDR1 and CDR2: SGHRS, YFSETQ. CDR3 sequence reads: CASSLASGGASYEQYF. The DNA of the CDR3 is TGCGCCAGCAGTCTGGCTAGCGGGGGGGCCTCCTACGAGCAGTACTTC.

The chain links TRBV7-3 to TRBJ1-1; 7 nucleotides agree with TRBD1. V gave up 4 bases and J gave up 3 bases; unmatched junction bases: 5. The CDR3 totals 14 residues. Germline V gives CDR1 SGHTA, CDR2 FQGTGA. The DNA for the CDR3 is TGTGCCAGCAGCTCACGCAGGGGGGACACTGAAGCTTTCTTT. Protein: CASSSRRGDTEAFF.

The chain employs TRBV6-4 and TRBJ1-5, with D possibly being TRBD1 (5 bases). Between the trimmed V and J ends, which lost 4 bases and 3 bases, there was a span of 13 bases. The CDR3 loop spans 15 amino acids. Per the germline V gene, CDR1 is MRHNA and CDR2 is SNTAGT. This CDR3 reads CASSVSGGNNQPQHF. The CDR3 region has the DNA TGTGCCAGCAGTGTGTCGGGGGGAAACAATCAGCCCCAGCATTTT.

J is TRBJ1-3 and V is TRBV7-7, with unresolved D. Germline V gene data show CDR1 as SSHAT and CDR2 as FNYEAQ (reference sequence). There are 15 residues in the CDR3. The germline V and J ends were trimmed by 6 bases and 0 bases, with 12 bases remaining between them. The CDR3 nucleotides read TGTGCCAGCAGTGAGGGCAGACACTCTGGAAACACCATATATTTT. The encoded protein is CASSEGRHSGNTIYF.

The chain uses TRBV7-9 and TRBJ1-2; the D gene is possibly TRBD1 (5 bases). CDR1 and CDR2 from the germline V gene are SEHNR and FQNEAQ (reference sequence). V gave up 2 bases and J gave up 6 bases, with 13 bases separating them. CDR3 size: 14 residues. In DNA, the CDR3 is TGTGCCAGCAGCTTATCAGGGAGCCCCCATGGCTACACCTTC. Translated: CASSLSGSPHGYTF.

V is TRBV27 and J is TRBJ2-6; possible D gene TRBD1, 6 bases. Germline lookup yields CDR1 MNHEY and CDR2 SMNVEV (reference sequence). The CDR3 is made up of 16 amino acids. Trimming removed 6 bases at V and 4 bases at J, with 16 bases between. This chain's CDR3 is CASRTIQGKGANVLTF. In nucleotides, the CDR3 is TGTGCCAGCAGAACCATACAGGGAAAAGGGGCCAACGTCCTGACTTTC. Complete variable domain (other parts from reference TRBV27 and TRBJ2-6): EAQVTQNPRYLITVTGKKLTVTCSQNMNHEYMSWYRQDPGLGLRQIYYSMNVEVTDKGDVPEGYKVSRKEKRNFPLILESPSPNQTSLYFCASRTIQGKGANVLTFGAGSRLTVL.

Concerning this clone itself: At one boundary the junction diverges from the germline segment, which might be a read error. The chain has TRBV7-7 and TRBJ2-3; 10 nucleotides agree with TRBD2. Germline V gene data show CDR1 as SSHAT and CDR2 as FNYEAQ (reference sequence). The CDR3 totals 15 residues. CDR3 sequence (DNA): TGTGCTAGCAGCTTAGGGCCACTAGCGGGGGATACGCAGTATTTT. Encoded protein: CASSLGPLAGDTQYF. The full variable domain, in which reference TRBV7-7 and TRBJ2-3 provide the parts outside the CDR3, is GAGVSQSPRYKVTKRGQDVTLRCDPISSHATLYWYQQALGQGPEFLTYFNYEAQPDKSGLPSDRFSAERPEGSISTLTIQRTEQRDSAMYRCASSLGPLAGDTQYFGPGTRLTVL.

Note on this clone: A read error may account for a junction end that differs from germline. Distinct nucleotide sequences in the sample also encode this CDR3. CDR3 coding DNA: TGCGCCAGCAGCTTAACTATTCTCACTGAAGCTTTCTTT. Its protein is CASSLTILTEAFF. V is TRBV7-3 and J is TRBJ1-1; the D is unclear. CDR1 is SGHTA and CDR2 is FQGTGA in the germline V gene. The CDR3 is 13 residues long.

J is TRBJ2-3 and V is TRBV7-3, with D perhaps matching TRBD2 (5 bases). Trimming pared 5 bases from V and 2 bases from J, leaving 17 bases between. CDR3 length: 16 amino acids. Germline V gene sequence: CDR1 SGHTA, CDR2 FQGTGA. CDR3 in DNA: TGTGCCAGCAGCCCTTCACCCGGGGAGCTCACAGATACGCAGTATTTT. Translation: CASSPSPGELTDTQYF.

The chain employs TRBV6-1 and TRBJ2-1; TRBD1 aligns across 7 bases. Trimming cost V 7 bases and J 13 bases; bases outside gene matches: 13. This CDR3 is built from 13 residues. Germline V gene lookup returns CDR1 MNHNS and CDR2 SASEGT. For the CDR3, the DNA is TGTGCCAGCACAGGGGGTTTCGGGGAAAACCAGTTCTTC. Its translation is CASTGGFGENQFF.

The chain carries TRBV7-5 and TRBJ2-7. TRBV7-5 is a recognized pseudogene. The CDR3 totals 14 residues. As DNA, the CDR3 is TGTGTCAGAAGCCCGTCGGGGCAAACCTACGAGCAGTACTTC. The encoded protein is CVRSPSGQTYEQYF.

This rearrangement joins TRBV4-2 to TRBJ2-2; D gene ambiguous. Trimming pared 0 bases from V and 6 bases from J, leaving 17 bases between. The CDR3 runs 17 residues. Germline CDR1 is LGHNA and CDR2 is YNFKEQ. CDR3 sequence: CASSQDQDPESAGELFF. Written as DNA, the CDR3 is TGTGCCAGCAGCCAAGATCAGGACCCCGAGAGCGCCGGGGAGCTGTTTTTT.

The rearrangement links TRBV19 to TRBJ2-5; TRBD2 aligns across 8 bases. This CDR3 spans 15 amino acids. The V and J ends lost 5 bases and 1 base, in that order; junction bases with no gene match: 6. Germline values: CDR1 LNHDA, CDR2 SQIVND (reference sequence). The CDR3 reads CASSETSGLQETQYF. The CDR3 nucleotides read TGTGCCAGTAGTGAAACTAGCGGCCTCCAAGAGACCCAGTACTTC.

The chain combines TRBV11-2 with TRBJ2-5, with TRBD1 as a possible D gene (5 bases). The V end was cut by 5 bases, the J end by 2 bases, with 6 bases between. This CDR3 is 12 amino acids long. Germline loops: CDR1 SGHAT, CDR2 FQNNGV. The CDR3 DNA reads TGTGCCAGCAGCCGACAGCAAGAGACCCAGTACTTC. Its protein is CASSRQQETQYF.

The rearrangement joins TRBV14 to TRBJ1-2; a weak D match, TRBD1 (5 bases). Per germline, CDR1 SGHDN and CDR2 FVKESK. With 0 bases removed from V and 7 bases from J, the gap between germline ends came to 18 bases. This CDR3 contains 16 residues. The CDR3, as DNA: TGTGCCAGCAGCCAAGAAGAGGGCAGGGATGCTGGTGGCTACACCTTC. It encodes CASSQEEGRDAGGYTF.

The chain links TRBV7-8 to TRBJ1-5, with D possibly TRBD1 on 6 matching bases. The CDR3 runs to 15 residues. Trimming left V 3 bases short and J 4 bases short, with 13 bases between. Germline lookup yields CDR1 SGHVS and CDR2 FQNEAQ. The CDR3 loop reads CASSFQGSANQPQHF. The CDR3 DNA is TGTGCCAGCAGCTTTCAGGGGTCTGCAAATCAGCCCCAGCATTTT. The full variable domain, with the rest looked up from reference TRBV7-8 and TRBJ1-5, is GAGVSQSPRYKVAKRGQDVALRCDPISGHVSLFWYQQALGQGPEFLTYFQNEAQLDKSGLPSDRFFAERPEGSVSTLKIQRTQQEDSAVYLCASSFQGSANQPQHFGDGTRLSIL.

The rearrangement uses TRBV5-1 and TRBJ1-1; D gene unclear. Germline V gene sequence: CDR1 SGHRS, CDR2 YFSETQ. The CDR3 contains 16 residues. V was cut by 2 bases and J by 0 bases, with 14 bases left in between. CDR3 residues: CASSFLTGGMNTEAFF. CDR3 sequence (DNA): TGCGCCAGCAGCTTTCTCACCGGAGGGATGAACACTGAAGCTTTCTTT. Drawing the rest from reference TRBV5-1 and TRBJ1-1, the complete variable domain is KAGVTQTPRYLIKTRGQQVTLSCSPISGHRSVSWYQQTPGQGLQFLFEYFSETQRNKGNFPGRFSGRQFSNSRSEMNVSTLELGDSALYLCASSFLTGGMNTEAFFGQGTRLTVV.

The gene calls are TRBV5-4 and TRBJ2-3; D not resolved. CDR3 size: 12 residues. Germline V gene sequence: CDR1 SGHNT, CDR2 YYREEE (reference sequence). With 3 bases removed from V and 6 bases from J, the gap between germline ends came to 8 bases. This CDR3 reads CASSSLADTQYF. As DNA, the CDR3 is TGTGCCAGCAGCTCCCTTGCCGATACGCAGTATTTT.

CDR3 bases: TGTGCCAGTAGTTCCCGCCGGGAACCAGATACGCAGTATTTT. It specifies CASSSRREPDTQYF. This chain uses TRBV19 with TRBJ2-3; D is perhaps TRBD2 (5 bases). The CDR3 extends over 14 amino acids. The germline V and J ends were trimmed by 5 bases and 4 bases, with 13 bases remaining between them. CDR1 and CDR2 (germline): LNHDA, SQIVND (reference sequence).

The chain uses TRBV28 and TRBJ2-7, with a possible D match to TRBD2 (6 bases). Trimming removed 7 bases from V and 5 bases from J, with 21 bases in between. The CDR3 extends over 15 amino acids. The germline V gene encodes CDR1 MDHEN and CDR2 SYDVKM. CDR3 in amino acids: CASTLQGTVWDEQYF. CDR3 nucleotides: TGTGCCAGCACCCTACAAGGGACTGTCTGGGACGAGCAGTACTTC.

The rearrangement joins TRBV6-1 to TRBJ2-3, with 10 nucleotides matching TRBD2. The CDR3 runs to 15 residues. With 7 bases clipped from V and 1 base from J, the junction kept 5 bases outside the gene matches. Germline V gene data show CDR1 as MNHNS and CDR2 as SASEGT. CDR3 bases: TGTGCCAGCAAAGTCGGGACTAGCGGCACAGATACGCAGTATTTT. It codes for CASKVGTSGTDTQYF.

This clone was seen a few times. V usage is TRBV30 and J usage is TRBJ1-1; D ambiguous. With 0 bases removed from V and 8 bases from J, the gap between germline ends came to 7 bases. CDR3 length: 11 residues. Germline CDR1 reads GTSNPN; CDR2 reads SVGIG (reference sequence). This chain's CDR3 is CAWSVQVEAFF. CDR3 nucleotide sequence: TGTGCCTGGAGTGTCCAAGTGGAAGCTTTCTTT.

The CDR3 region is CASSLRRGSDPAKNIQYF. In DNA, the CDR3 is TGTGCCAGCAGCTTACGTAGGGGATCGGATCCGGCCAAAAACATTCAGTACTTC. V gene TRBV7-2 combines with J gene TRBJ2-4; D may be TRBD1 (5 bases). Germline lookup yields CDR1 SGHTA and CDR2 FQGNSA. V gave up 2 bases and J gave up 1 base, with 18 bases separating them. The CDR3 consists of 18 residues.

The CDR3 coding sequence is TGTGCCAGCAGCCAGGGACGGTCTGCAGCTTTCTTT. This translates into CASSQGRSAAFF. The J gene is TRBJ1-1, the V gene TRBV7-9; D is perhaps TRBD1 (5 bases). Trimming took 5 bases from V and 10 from J, leaving 14 bases between them. Germline V lookup: CDR1 SEHNR, CDR2 FQNEAQ (reference sequence). There are 12 residues in the CDR3.